These 15 T cell receptor beta chains were sequenced from one sample in a study of blood T cell repertoires in COVID-19 (dated by TCRdb to between 2020 and 2021). Receptors were amplified or captured by the immunoSEQ multiplex PCR assay. TCRdb took this table from immuneACCESS and kept in-frame rearrangements with V and J called. Such tables lack part of the clones; where checked against another copy, unresolved V genes explain under half of the gap, and the rest is unexplained. Recorded for this sample are roughly 100,000 clones; roughly 79% of them occurred a single time. Of the sample, approximately 38% is held by the ten largest clones. The specimen was peripheral blood. These receptors were collected from a man older than 75 with acute or convalescent COVID-19.

The chain combines TRBV28 with TRBJ2-5, with TRBD2 as a possible D gene (7 bases). V was trimmed by 2 bases and J by 3 bases, leaving 16 bases between them. The CDR3 runs 16 residues. Germline values: CDR1 MDHEN, CDR2 SYDVKM. This chain's CDR3 is CASSLRGGQVKETQYF. CDR3 DNA: TGTGCCAGCAGTTTAAGGGGGGGGCAGGTAAAAGAGACCCAGTACTTC.

The CDR3 spells CATRLRGSGETQYF. Written as DNA, the CDR3 is TGTGCCACCCGATTGAGGGGGTCCGGGGAGACCCAGTACTTC. The rearrangement uses TRBV27 and TRBJ2-5, with TRBD1 as a possible D gene (6 bases). Trimming took off 10 bases at V and 5 bases at J, with 20 bases between the two ends. This CDR3 has 14 amino acids. Germline V gene sequence: CDR1 MNHEY, CDR2 SMNVEV (reference sequence).

V is TRBV7-3 and J is TRBJ1-6; tentative D call: TRBD1 (6 bases). The CDR3 extends over 13 amino acids. The germline V and J ends were trimmed by 4 bases and 8 bases, with 9 bases remaining between them. Per germline, CDR1 SGHTA and CDR2 FQGTGA. The CDR3 DNA is TGTGCCAGCAGCTCCGGGACACATTCACCCCTCCACTTT. Translated, it gives CASSSGTHSPLHF.

V and J are TRBV5-1 and TRBJ2-7, with TRBD1 matching over 10 bases. Germline CDR1 and CDR2: SGHRS and YFSETQ. The CDR3 is 15 amino acids. J was trimmed by 1 base and V by 0 bases; bases with no gene match: 1. The CDR3 nucleotides are TGCGCCAGCAGCTTGGGACAGGGGGCGTCCTACGAGCAGTACTTC. Its protein is CASSLGQGASYEQYF.

This clone was found once. This chain joins TRBV5-4 and TRBJ2-5; D ambiguous. Trimming removed 0 bases from V and 1 base from J, with 7 bases in between. CDR1 is SGHNT, CDR2 YYREEE, per germline (reference sequence). CDR3 size: 14 residues. As DNA, the CDR3 is TGTGCCAGCAGCTTGGCATACGGCCAAGAGACCCAGTACTTC. Translation gives CASSLAYGQETQYF.

V usage is TRBV29-1 and J usage is TRBJ1-2, with 11 nucleotides matching TRBD1. This CDR3 spans 15 amino acids. The germline V gene encodes CDR1 SQVTM and CDR2 ANQGSEA. With 5 bases clipped from V and 2 bases from J, the junction kept 7 bases outside the gene matches. The CDR3 here is CSVLWGTGGNYGYTF. CDR3 in DNA: TGCAGCGTTCTCTGGGGGACAGGGGGGAACTATGGCTACACCTTC.

The chain joins TRBV11-2 to TRBJ2-7; 8 nucleotides agree with TRBD1. In germline, CDR1 is SGHAT, CDR2 FQNNGV. CDR3 length equals 13 residues. The V gene end was trimmed by 8 bases and the J gene end by 0 bases; junction bases not matched to a gene: 3. Written as DNA, the CDR3 is TGTGCCAGCGCCGGGACAGGCTCCTACGAGCAGTACTTC. This sequence encodes CASAGTGSYEQYF. Drawing the rest from reference TRBV11-2 and TRBJ2-7, the complete variable domain is EAGVAQSPRYKIIEKRQSVAFWCNPISGHATLYWYQQILGQGPKLLIQFQNNGVVDDSQLPKDRFSAERLKGVDSTLKIQPAKLEDSAVYLCASAGTGSYEQYFGPGTRLTVT.

V and J are TRBV6-5 and TRBJ1-2, with D unclear. Germline-derived CDR1 and CDR2 are MNHEY and SVGAGI. V was clipped by 7 bases and J by 8 bases, with 14 bases between them. This CDR3 spans 12 amino acids. Written as DNA, the CDR3 is TGTGCCAGCACTTCGAAGCCCGGGGGCTACACCTTC. This translates into CASTSKPGGYTF.

V usage is TRBV7-9 and J usage is TRBJ2-1; D may be TRBD2 (7 bases). The CDR3 has 14 amino acids. Germline V lookup: CDR1 SEHNR, CDR2 FQNEAQ (reference sequence). Trimming took 10 bases from V and 8 from J, leaving 21 bases between them. The CDR3 bases are TGTGCCACCGGGGGCGGGAGTGTGCGGGATGAGCAGTTCTTC. This translates into CATGGGSVRDEQFF.

The chain couples TRBV9 to TRBJ2-7; 8 nucleotides agree with TRBD1. This CDR3 contains 16 residues. The V segment lost 4 bases and the J segment 3 bases; nucleotides outside the gene matches: 12. The germline V gene encodes CDR1 SGDLS and CDR2 YYNGEE. This chain's CDR3 is CASSQSPGQAFYEQYF. The CDR3 DNA sequence: TGTGCCAGCAGCCAAAGTCCGGGACAGGCTTTCTACGAGCAGTACTTC.

The chain is built from TRBV6-2 or TRBV6-3 and TRBJ1-5, with D uncertain. The CDR3 consists of 17 residues. Germline V gene lookup returns CDR1 MNHEY and CDR2 SVGEGT. With 2 bases removed from V and 4 bases from J, the gap between germline ends came to 18 bases. Here the CDR3 reads CASSYPFGRVGNQPQHF. The CDR3, as DNA: TGTGCCAGCAGTTACCCCTTCGGGAGGGTCGGGAATCAGCCCCAGCATTTT.

This sequence joins TRBV18 and TRBJ1-5; D is unresolved. Germline assignment: CDR1 KGHSH and CDR2 LQKENI. The CDR3 has 16 residues. The ends were cut back, 3 bases at V and 1 base at J, with 13 bases in the middle. Here the CDR3 DNA reads TGTGCCAGCTCACCCCTACCCGGGGTAAGCAATCAGCCCCAGCATTTT. Translating it yields CASSPLPGVSNQPQHF.

This rearrangement joins TRBV5-4 to TRBJ2-5, with a tentative D call TRBD1 (6 bases). Germline V gene lookup returns CDR1 SGHNT and CDR2 YYREEE (reference sequence). The CDR3 covers 13 residues. Trimming removed 0 bases from V and 5 bases from J, with 8 bases in between. DNA of the CDR3: TGTGCCAGCAGCTTGGGGGGGCTCGAGACCCAGTACTTC. Amino acids: CASSLGGLETQYF.

The chain uses TRBV7-2 and TRBJ2-7; D ambiguous. CDR1 and CDR2 (germline): SGHTA, FQGNSA. CDR3 length: 11 residues. Trimming took off 1 base at V and 6 bases at J, with 4 bases between the two ends. Here the CDR3 DNA reads TGTGCCAGCAGCTTAGTCGGCGAGCAGTACTTC. Amino acids: CASSLVGEQYF.

The table lists this clone with a few counts. This sample also contains other DNA sequences that code for the same CDR3. The chain links TRBV5-4 to TRBJ2-2; D not resolved. CDR1 is SGHNT, CDR2 YYREEE, per germline (reference sequence). V lost 0 bases and J lost 0, with 9 bases in between. CDR3 length: 16 amino acids. The CDR3 DNA sequence: TGTGCCAGCAGCTTGGTTGGCGGATCGAACACCGGGGAGCTGTTTTTT. Encoded protein: CASSLVGGSNTGELFF.